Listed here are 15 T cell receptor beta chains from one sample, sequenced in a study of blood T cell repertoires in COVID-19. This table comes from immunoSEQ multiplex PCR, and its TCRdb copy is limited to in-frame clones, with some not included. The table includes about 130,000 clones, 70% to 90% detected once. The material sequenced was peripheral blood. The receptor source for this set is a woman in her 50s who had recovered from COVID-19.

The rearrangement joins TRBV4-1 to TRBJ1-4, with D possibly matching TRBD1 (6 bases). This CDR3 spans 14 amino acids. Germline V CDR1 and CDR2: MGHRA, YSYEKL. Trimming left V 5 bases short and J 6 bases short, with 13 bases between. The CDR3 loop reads CASSKGGVDEKLFF. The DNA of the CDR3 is TGCGCCAGCAGCAAGGGGGGGGTGGATGAAAAACTGTTTTTT.

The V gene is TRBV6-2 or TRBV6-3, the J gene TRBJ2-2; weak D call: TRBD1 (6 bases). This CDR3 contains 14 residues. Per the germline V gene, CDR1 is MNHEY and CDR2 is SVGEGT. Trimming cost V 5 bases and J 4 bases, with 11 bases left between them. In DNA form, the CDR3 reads TGTGCCAGCAGTCACCAGGGGAGCACCGGGGAGCTGTTTTTT. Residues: CASSHQGSTGELFF.

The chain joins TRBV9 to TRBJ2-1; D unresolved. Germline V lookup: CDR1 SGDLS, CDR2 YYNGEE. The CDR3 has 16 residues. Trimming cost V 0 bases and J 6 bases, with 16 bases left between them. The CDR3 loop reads CASSVALGTSGNEQFF. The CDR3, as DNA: TGTGCCAGCAGCGTAGCTCTCGGCACTTCGGGCAATGAGCAGTTCTTC.

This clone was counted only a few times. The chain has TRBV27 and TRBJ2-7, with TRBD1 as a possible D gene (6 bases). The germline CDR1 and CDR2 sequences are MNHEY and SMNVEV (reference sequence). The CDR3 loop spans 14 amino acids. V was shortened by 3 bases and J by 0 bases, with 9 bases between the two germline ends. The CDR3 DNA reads TGTGCCAGCAGTTTGGCAGGGGACTCCTACGAGCAGTACTTC. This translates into CASSLAGDSYEQYF.

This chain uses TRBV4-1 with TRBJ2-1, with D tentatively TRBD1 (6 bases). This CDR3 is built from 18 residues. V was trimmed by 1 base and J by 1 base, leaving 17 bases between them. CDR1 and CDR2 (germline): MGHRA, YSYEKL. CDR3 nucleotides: TGCGCCAGCAGCCAAGCTGGATTTCCCGGGACATCCTACAATGAGCAGTTCTTC. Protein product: CASSQAGFPGTSYNEQFF.

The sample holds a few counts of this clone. The CDR3 is CASSDSYSNQPQHF. CDR3 DNA sequence: TGTGCCAGCAGCGACAGTTATAGCAATCAGCCCCAGCATTTT. The chain links TRBV7-9 to TRBJ1-5, with D perhaps matching TRBD1 (5 bases). Trimming left V 5 bases short and J 0 bases short, with 8 bases between. Germline CDR1 is SEHNR and CDR2 is FQNEAQ (reference sequence). This CDR3 is 14 amino acids long.

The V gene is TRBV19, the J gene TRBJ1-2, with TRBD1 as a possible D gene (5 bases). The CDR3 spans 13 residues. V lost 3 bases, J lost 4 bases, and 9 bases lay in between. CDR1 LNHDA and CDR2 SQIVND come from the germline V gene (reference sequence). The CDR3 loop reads CASSIKGFYGYTF. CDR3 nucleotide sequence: TGTGCCAGTAGTATCAAGGGGTTCTATGGCTACACCTTC.

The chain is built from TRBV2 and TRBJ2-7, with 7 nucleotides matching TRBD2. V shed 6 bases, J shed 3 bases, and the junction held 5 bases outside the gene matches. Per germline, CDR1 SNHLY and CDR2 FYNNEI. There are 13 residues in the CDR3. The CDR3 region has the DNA TGTGCCAGCAGGATACCGGGGGGCTACGAGCAGTACTTC. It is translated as CASRIPGGYEQYF.

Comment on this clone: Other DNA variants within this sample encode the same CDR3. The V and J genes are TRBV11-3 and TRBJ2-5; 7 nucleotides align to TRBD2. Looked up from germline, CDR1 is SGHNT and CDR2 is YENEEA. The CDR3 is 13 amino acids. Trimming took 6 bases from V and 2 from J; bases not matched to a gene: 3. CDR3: CASSGGGQETQYF. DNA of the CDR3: TGTGCCAGCAGTGGGGGAGGGCAAGAGACCCAGTACTTC.

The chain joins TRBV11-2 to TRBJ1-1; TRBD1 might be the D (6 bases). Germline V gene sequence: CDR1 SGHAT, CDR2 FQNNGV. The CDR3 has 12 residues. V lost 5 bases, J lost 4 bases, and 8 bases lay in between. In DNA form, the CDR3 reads TGTGCCAGCAGCAACAGGGCCACTGAAGCTTTCTTT. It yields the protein CASSNRATEAFF.

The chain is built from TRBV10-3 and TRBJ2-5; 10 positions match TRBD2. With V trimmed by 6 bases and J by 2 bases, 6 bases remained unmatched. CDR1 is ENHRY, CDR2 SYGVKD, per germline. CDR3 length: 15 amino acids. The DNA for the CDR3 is TGTGCCATCAGCGTAGCGGGGGGTTCACAAGAGACCCAGTACTTC. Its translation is CAISVAGGSQETQYF.

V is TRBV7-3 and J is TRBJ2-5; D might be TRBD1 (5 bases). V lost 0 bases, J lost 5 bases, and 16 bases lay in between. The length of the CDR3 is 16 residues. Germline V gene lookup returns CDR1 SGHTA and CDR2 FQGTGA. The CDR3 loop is CASSLTGLVLGETQYF. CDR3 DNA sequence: TGTGCCAGCAGCTTAACGGGGCTCGTGCTTGGGGAGACCCAGTACTTC. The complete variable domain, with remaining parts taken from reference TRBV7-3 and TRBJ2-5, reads GAGVSQTPSNKVTEKGKYVELRCDPISGHTALYWYRQSLGQGPEFLIYFQGTGAADDSGLPNDRFFAVRPEGSVSTLKIQRTERGDSAVYLCASSLTGLVLGETQYFGPGTRLLVL.

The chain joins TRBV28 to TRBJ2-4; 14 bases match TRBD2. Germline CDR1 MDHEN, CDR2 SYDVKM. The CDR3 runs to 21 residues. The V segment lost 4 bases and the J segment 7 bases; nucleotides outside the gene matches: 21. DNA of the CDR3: TGTGCCAGCAGTTACCCAACGCACAGACTAGCGGGGGGGACCCTTTGGAACATTCAGTACTTC. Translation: CASSYPTHRLAGGTLWNIQYF.

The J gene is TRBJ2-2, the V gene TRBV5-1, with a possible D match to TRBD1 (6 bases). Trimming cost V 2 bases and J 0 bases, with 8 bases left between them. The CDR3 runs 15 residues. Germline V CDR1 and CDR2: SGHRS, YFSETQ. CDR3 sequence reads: CASSLQGTNTGELFF. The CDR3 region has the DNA TGCGCCAGCAGCTTACAGGGAACGAACACCGGGGAGCTGTTTTTT. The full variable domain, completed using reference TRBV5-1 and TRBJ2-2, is KAGVTQTPRYLIKTRGQQVTLSCSPISGHRSVSWYQQTPGQGLQFLFEYFSETQRNKGNFPGRFSGRQFSNSRSEMNVSTLELGDSALYLCASSLQGTNTGELFFGEGSRLTVL.

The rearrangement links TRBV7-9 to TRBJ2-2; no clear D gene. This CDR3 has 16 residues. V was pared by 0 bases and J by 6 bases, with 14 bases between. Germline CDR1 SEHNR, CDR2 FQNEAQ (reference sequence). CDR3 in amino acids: CASSLALALKAGELFF. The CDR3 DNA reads TGTGCCAGCAGCTTAGCATTAGCCCTAAAGGCCGGGGAGCTGTTTTTT.